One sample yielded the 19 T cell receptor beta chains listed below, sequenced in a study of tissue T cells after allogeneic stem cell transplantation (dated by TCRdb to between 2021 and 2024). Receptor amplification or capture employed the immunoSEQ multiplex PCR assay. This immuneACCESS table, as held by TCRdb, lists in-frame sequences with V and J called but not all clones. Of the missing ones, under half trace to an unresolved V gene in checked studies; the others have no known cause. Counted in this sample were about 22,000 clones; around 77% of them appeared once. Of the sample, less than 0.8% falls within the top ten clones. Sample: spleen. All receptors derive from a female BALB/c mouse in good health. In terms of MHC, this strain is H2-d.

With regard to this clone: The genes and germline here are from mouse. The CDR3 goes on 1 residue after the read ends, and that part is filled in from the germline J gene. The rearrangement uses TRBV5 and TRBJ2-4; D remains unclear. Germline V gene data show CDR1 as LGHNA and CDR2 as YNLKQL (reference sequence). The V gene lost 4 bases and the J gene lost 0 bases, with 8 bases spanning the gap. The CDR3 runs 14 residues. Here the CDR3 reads CASSRDGSQNTLYF. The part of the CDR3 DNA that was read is TGTGCCAGCAGCCGCGACGGTAGTCAAAACACCTTGTAC.

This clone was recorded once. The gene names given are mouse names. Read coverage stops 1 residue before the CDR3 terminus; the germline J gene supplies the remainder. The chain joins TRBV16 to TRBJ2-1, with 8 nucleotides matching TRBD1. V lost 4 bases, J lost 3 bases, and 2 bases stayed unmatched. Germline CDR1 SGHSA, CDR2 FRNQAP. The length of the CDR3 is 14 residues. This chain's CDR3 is CASSSGQGYAEQFF. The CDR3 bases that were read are TGTGCAAGCAGCTCTGGACAGGGCTATGCTGAGCAGTTC.

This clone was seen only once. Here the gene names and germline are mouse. Incomplete CDR3 DNA: TGTGCCTGGAGTCTAGCCTGGGGGGATGCTGAGCAGTTC. This codes for CAWSLAWGDAEQF. The CDR3 as a whole reads CAWSLAWGDAEQFF. The chain carries TRBV31 and TRBJ2-1; 8 bases agree with TRBD2. The CDR3 end is not reached by the read, which stops 1 residue before it; the germline J gene fills it in. V dropped 0 bases and J dropped 5; count of bases not matched to a gene: 3. Germline V gives CDR1 GKSSPN, CDR2 SITVG. The CDR3 runs 14 residues.

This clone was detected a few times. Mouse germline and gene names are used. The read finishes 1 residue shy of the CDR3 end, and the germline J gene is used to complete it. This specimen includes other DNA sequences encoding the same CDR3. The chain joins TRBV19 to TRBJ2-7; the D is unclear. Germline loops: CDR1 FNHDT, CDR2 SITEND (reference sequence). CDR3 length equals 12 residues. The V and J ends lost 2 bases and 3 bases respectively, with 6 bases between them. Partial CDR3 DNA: TGTGCCAGCAGTATTGGCAGCTATGAACAGTAC. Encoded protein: CASSIGSYEQY. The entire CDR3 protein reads CASSIGSYEQYF.

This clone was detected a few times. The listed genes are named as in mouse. Here the CDR3 reads CASGETGPDTQYF. CDR3 bases read: TGTGCCAGCGGTGAAACAGGGCCCGACACCCAGTAC. The chain is built from TRBV13-2 and TRBJ2-5, with TRBD1 as a possible D gene (6 bases). The CDR3 end lies 1 residue beyond the end of the read and is filled in from the germline J gene. CDR1 is NNHNN, CDR2 SYGAGS, per germline (reference sequence). The CDR3 covers 13 residues. The V end lost 2 bases, the J end lost 6 bases, and 10 bases lay between the germline ends.

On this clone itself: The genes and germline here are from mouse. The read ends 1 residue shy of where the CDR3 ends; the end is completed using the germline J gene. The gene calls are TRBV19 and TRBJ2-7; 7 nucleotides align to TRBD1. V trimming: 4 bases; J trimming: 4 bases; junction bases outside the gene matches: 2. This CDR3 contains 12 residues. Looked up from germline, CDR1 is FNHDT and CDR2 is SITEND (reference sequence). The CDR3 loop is CASSLGQYEQYF. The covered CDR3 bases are TGTGCCAGCAGTCTGGGACAGTATGAACAGTAC.

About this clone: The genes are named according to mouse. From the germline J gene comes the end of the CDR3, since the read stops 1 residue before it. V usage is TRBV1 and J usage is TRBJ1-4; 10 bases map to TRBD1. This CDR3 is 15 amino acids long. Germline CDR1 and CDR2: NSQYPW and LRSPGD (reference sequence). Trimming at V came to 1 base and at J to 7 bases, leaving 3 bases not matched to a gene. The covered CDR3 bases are TGCACCTGCAGTGCAGGGGACAGGGGAGGCGAAAGATTATTT. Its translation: CTCSAGDRGGERLF. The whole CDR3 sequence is CTCSAGDRGGERLFF.

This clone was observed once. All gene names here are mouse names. Partial CDR3 DNA: TGTGCCAGCAGTCCCGGGACAGGGGCGGGCACCTTGTAC. Amino acids: CASSPGTGAGTLY. The entire CDR3 protein is CASSPGTGAGTLYF. The genes are TRBV13-3 and TRBJ2-4; TRBD1 matches 10 bases. The missing CDR3 end, 1 residue past where the read stops, is filled in from the germline J gene. The trim removed 4 bases at V and 8 bases at J, leaving 7 bases unmatched. The CDR3 extends over 14 amino acids. Germline values: CDR1 NNHDY, CDR2 SYVADS.

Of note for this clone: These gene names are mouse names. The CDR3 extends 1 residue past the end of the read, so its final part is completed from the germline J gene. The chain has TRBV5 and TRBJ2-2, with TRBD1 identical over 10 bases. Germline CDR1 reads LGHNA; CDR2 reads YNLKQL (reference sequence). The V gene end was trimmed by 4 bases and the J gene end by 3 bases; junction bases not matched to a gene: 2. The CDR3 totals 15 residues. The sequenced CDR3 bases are TGTGCCAGCAGCCGACAGGGGGCGGACACCGGGCAGCTCTAC. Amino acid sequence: CASSRQGADTGQLY. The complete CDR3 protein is CASSRQGADTGQLYF.

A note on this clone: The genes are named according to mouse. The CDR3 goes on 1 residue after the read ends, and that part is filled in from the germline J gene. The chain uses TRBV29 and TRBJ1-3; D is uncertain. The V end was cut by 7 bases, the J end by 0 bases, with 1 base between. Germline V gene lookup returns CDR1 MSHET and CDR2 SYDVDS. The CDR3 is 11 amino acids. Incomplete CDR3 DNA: TGTGCTAGCAATTCTGGAAATACGCTCTAT. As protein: CASNSGNTLY. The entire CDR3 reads CASNSGNTLYF.

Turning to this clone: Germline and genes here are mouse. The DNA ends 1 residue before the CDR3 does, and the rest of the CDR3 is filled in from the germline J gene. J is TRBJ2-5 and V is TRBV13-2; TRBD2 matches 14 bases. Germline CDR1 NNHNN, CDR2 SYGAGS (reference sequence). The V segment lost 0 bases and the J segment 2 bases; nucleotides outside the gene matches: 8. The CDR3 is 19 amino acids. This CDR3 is CASGDAQPGLGGRQDTQYF. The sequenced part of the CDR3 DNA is TGTGCCAGCGGTGATGCACAACCGGGACTGGGGGGGCGCCAAGACACCCAGTAC.

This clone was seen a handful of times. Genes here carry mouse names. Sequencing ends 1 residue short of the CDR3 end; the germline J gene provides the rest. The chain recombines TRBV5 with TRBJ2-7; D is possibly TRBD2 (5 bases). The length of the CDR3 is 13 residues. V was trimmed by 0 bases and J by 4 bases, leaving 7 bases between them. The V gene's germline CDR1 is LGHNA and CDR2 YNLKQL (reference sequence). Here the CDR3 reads CASSQELEYEQYF. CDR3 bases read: TGTGCCAGCAGCCAAGAACTGGAATATGAACAGTAC.

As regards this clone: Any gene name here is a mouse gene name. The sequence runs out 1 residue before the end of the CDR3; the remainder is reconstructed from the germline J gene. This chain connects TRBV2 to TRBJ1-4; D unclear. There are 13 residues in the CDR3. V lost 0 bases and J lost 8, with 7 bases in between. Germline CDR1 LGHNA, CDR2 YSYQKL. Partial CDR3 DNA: TGTGCCAGCAGCCAAGATCCAGGAGAAAGATTATTT. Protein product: CASSQDPGERLF. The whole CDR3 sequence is CASSQDPGERLFF.

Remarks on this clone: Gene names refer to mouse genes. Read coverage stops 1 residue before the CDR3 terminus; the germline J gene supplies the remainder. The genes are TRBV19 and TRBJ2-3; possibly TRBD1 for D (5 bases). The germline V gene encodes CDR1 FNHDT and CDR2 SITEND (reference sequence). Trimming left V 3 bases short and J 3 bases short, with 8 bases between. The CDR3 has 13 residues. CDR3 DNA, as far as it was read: TGTGCCAGCAGTAAACCAGGGGCAGAAACGCTGTAT. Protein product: CASSKPGAETLY. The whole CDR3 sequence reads CASSKPGAETLYF.

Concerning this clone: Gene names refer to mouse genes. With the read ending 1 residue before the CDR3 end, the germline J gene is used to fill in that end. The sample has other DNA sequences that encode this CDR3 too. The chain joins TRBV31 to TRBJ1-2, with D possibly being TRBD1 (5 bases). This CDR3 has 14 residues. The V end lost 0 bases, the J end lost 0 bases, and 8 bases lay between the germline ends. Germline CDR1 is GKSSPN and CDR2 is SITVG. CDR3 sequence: CAWSLMDTNSDYTF. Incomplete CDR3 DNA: TGTGCCTGGAGTCTTATGGACACAAACTCCGACTACACC.

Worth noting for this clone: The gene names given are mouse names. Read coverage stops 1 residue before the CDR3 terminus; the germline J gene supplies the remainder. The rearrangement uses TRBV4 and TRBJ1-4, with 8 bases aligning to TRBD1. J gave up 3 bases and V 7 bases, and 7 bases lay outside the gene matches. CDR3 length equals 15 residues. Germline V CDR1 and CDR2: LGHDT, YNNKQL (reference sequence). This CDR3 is CASTSSGGPNERLFF. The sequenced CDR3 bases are TGTGCCAGCACATCCTCAGGGGGCCCCAACGAAAGATTATTT.

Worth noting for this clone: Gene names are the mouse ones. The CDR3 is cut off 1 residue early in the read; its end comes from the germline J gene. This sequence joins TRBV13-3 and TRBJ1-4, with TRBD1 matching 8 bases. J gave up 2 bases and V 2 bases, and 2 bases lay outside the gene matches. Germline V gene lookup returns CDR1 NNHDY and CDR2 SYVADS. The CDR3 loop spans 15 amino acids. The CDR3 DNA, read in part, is TGTGCCAGCAGTGACAGGGGGCGCTCCAACGAAAGATTATTT. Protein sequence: CASSDRGRSNERLF. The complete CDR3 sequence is CASSDRGRSNERLFF.

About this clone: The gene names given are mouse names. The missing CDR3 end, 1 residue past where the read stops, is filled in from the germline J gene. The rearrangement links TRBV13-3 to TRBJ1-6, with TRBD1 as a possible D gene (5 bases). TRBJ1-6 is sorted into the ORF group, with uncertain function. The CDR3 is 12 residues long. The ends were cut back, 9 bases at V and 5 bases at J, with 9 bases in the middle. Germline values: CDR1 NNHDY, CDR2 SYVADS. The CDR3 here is CATPGDNSPLYF. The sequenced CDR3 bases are TGTGCCACCCCGGGGGATAATTCGCCCCTCTAC.

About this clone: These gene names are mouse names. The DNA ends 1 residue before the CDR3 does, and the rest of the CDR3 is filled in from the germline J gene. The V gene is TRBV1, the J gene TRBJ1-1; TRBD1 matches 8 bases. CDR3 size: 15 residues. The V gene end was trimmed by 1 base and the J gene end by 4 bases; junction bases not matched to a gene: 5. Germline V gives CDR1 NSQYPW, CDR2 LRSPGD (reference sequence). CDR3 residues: CTCSAGTGKGTEVFF. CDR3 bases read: TGCACCTGCAGTGCAGGGACAGGGAAAGGCACAGAAGTCTTC.